Given below is one T cell receptor beta chain in context. The data derive from a study of blood T cell repertoires in COVID-19. Assay: immunoSEQ multiplex PCR; the TCRdb copy retains only in-frame clones and omits some. The repertoire has roughly 280,000 clones, around 91% of them found once; the top ten carry over 2%. Grouping used clinical history reported by participants in a survey and questionnaire. V dropped 3 bases and J dropped 6; count of bases not matched to a gene: 10. This CDR3 is 16 amino acids long. Germline CDR1 is MNHEY and CDR2 is SMNVEV (reference sequence). This clonotype was obtained from a woman between 18 and 30 years old who had recovered from COVID-19. The J gene is TRBJ2-1, the V gene TRBV27, with 8 bases that match TRBD2. Material: PBMCs or T cells enriched from blood (not recorded which). The CDR3 DNA sequence: TGTGCCAGCAGTTTCCCCGGGGGGGCGGCCGGCAATGAGCAGTTCTTC. This encodes CASSFPGGAAGNEQFF.